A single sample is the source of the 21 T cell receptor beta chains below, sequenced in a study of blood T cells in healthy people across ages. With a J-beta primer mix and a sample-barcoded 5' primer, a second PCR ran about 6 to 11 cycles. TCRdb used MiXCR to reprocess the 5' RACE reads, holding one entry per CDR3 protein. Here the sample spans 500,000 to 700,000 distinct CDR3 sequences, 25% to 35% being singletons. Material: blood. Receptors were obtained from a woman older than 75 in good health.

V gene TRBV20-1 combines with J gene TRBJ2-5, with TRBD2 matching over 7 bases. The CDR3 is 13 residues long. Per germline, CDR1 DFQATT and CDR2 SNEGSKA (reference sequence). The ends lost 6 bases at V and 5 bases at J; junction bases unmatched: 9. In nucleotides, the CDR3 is TGCAGTGCCAAGGGGACTACCGATGAGACCCAGTACTTC. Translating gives CSAKGTTDETQYF.

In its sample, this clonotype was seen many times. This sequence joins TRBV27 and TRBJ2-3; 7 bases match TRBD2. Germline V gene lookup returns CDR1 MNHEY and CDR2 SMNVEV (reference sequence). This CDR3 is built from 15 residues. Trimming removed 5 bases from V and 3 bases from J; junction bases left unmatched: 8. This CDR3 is CASSLLAAATDTQYF. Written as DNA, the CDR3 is TGTGCCAGCAGTCTTCTAGCGGCGGCTACAGATACGCAGTATTTT.

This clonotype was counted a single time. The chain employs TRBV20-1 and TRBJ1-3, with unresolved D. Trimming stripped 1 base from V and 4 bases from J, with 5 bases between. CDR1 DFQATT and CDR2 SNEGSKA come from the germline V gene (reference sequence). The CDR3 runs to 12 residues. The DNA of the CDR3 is TGCAGTGCTAGAGCATCCGGAAACACCATATATTTT. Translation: CSARASGNTIYF.

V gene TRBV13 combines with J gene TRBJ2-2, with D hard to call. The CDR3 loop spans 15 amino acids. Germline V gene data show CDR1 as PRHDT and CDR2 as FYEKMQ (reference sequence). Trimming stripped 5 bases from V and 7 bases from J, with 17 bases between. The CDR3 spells CASSPIGRAGGELFF. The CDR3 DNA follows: TGTGCCAGCAGCCCAATCGGACGAGCAGGCGGGGAGCTGTTTTTT.

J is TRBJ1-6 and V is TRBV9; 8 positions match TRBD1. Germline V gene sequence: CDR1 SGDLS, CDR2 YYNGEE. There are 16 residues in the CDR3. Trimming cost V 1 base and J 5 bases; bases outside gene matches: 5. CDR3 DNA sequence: TGTGCCAGCAGCGTATCGGGACAGGTGGATAATTCACCCCTCCACTTT. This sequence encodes CASSVSGQVDNSPLHF.

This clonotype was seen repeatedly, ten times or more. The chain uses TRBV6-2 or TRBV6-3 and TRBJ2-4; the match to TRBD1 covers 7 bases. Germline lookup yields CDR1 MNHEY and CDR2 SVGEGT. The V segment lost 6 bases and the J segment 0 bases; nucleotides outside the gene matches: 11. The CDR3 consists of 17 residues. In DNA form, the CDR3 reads TGTGCCAGCAGAGACGCCCGGGACAGTTTAGCCAAAAACATTCAGTACTTC. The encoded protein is CASRDARDSLAKNIQYF.

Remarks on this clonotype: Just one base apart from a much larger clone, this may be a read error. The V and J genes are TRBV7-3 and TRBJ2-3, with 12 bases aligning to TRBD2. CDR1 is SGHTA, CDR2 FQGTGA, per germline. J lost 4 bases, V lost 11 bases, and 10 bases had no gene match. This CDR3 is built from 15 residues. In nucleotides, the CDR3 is TGTGCCGGCGGGCTAGCGGGGGGGCCCGCAGATACGCAGTATTTT. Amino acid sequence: CAGGLAGGPADTQYF.

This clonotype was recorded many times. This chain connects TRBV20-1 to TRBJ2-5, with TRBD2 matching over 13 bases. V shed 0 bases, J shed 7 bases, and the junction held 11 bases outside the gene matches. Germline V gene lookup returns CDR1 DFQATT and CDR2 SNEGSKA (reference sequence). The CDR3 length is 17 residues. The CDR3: CSARDRLAGGPVGTQYF. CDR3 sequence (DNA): TGCAGTGCTAGAGATCGACTAGCGGGGGGCCCGGTGGGGACCCAGTACTTC.

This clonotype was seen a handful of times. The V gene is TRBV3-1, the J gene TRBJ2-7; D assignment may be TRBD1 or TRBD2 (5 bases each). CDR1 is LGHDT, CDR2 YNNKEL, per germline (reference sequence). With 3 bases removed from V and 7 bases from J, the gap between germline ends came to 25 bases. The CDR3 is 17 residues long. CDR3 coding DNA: TGTGCCAGCAGCCACGGAGCCTTTCTGGGGACCTACAATGAGCAGTACTTC. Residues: CASSHGAFLGTYNEQYF.

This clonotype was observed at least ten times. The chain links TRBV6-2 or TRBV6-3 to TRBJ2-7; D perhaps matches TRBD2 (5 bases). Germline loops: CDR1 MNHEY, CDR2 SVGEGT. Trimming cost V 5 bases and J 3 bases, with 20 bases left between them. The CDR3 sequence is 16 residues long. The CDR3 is CASSTPTDFPLYEQYF. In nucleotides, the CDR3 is TGTGCCAGCAGTACCCCCACGGACTTCCCTCTCTACGAGCAGTACTTC.

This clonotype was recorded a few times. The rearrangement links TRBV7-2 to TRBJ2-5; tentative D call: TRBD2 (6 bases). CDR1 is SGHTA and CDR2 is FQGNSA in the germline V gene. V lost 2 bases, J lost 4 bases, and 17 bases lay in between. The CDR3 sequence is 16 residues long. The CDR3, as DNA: TGTGCCAGCAGCTTAAGGCGGGGAAGAACCGGAGAGACCCAGTACTTC. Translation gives CASSLRRGRTGETQYF.

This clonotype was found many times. CDR3 nucleotide sequence: TGTGCCAGCAGAGGGTCAGGGGGCAGCTATGGCTACACCTTC. It specifies CASRGSGGSYGYTF. The rearrangement links TRBV28 to TRBJ1-2; 8 bases fit TRBD1. Germline V gene data show CDR1 as MDHEN and CDR2 as SYDVKM. The length of the CDR3 is 14 residues. Losses at the gene ends were 6 bases for V and 4 bases for J; bases not matched to a gene: 7.

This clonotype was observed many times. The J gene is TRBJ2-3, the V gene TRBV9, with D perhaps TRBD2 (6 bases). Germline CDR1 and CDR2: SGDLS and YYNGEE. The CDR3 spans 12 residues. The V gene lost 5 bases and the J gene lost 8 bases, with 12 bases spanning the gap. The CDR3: CASSATSSTQYF. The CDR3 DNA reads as TGTGCCAGCAGTGCCACTAGCAGTACGCAGTATTTT.

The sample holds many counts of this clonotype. The CDR3 sequence is CASSQDKGSGGGETQYF. CDR3 bases: TGTGCCAGCAGCCAAGATAAAGGTAGCGGGGGGGGAGAGACCCAGTACTTC. The chain joins TRBV3-1 to TRBJ2-5; 11 bases are shared with TRBD2. Germline-derived CDR1 and CDR2 are LGHDT and YNNKEL (reference sequence). The V gene end was trimmed by 0 bases and the J gene end by 4 bases; junction bases not matched to a gene: 7. The CDR3 runs to 17 residues.

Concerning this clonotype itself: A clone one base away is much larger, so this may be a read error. In DNA, the CDR3 is TGTGCCAGCAGCGCGGGGGCGGGGCCTTACAATGAGCAGTACTTC. Its translation is CASSAGAGPYNEQYF. The chain recombines TRBV12-3 or TRBV12-4 with TRBJ2-5; D might be TRBD2 (7 bases). The CDR3 is made up of 15 amino acids. Deletions cut 6 bases from V and 11 bases from J, with 25 bases between.

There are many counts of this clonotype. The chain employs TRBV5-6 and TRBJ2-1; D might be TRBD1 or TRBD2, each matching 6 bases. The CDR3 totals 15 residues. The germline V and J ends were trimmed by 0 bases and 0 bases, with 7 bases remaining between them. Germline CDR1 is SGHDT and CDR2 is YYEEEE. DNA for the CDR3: TGTGCCAGCAGCTTGGGGGGGGCCTCCTACAATGAGCAGTTCTTC. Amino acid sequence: CASSLGGASYNEQFF.

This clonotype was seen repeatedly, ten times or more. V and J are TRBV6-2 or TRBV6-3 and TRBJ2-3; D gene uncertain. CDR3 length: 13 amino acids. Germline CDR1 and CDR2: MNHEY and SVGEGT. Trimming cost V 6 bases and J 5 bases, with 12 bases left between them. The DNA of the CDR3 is TGTGCCAGCAGGCCGGGTGAACGAGATACGCAGTATTTT. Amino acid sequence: CASRPGERDTQYF.

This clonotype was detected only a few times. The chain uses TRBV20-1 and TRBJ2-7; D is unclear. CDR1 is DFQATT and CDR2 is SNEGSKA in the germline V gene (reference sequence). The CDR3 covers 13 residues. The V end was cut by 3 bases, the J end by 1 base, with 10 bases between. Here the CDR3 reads CSARHSRSYEQYF. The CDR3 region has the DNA TGCAGTGCTAGGCACAGTAGATCCTACGAGCAGTACTTC.

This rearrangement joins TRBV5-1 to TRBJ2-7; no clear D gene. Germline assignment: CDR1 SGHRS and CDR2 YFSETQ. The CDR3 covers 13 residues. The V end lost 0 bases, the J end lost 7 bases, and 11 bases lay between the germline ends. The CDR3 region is CASSLADPREQYF. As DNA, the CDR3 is TGCGCCAGCAGCTTGGCGGACCCCCGAGAGCAGTACTTC.

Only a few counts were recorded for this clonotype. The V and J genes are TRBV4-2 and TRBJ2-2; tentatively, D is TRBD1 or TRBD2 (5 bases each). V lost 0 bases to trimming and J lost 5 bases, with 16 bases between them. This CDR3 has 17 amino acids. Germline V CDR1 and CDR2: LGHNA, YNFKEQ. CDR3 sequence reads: CASSQDLRGPQTGELFF. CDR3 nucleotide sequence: TGTGCCAGCAGCCAAGATCTACGGGGACCACAAACCGGGGAGCTGTTTTTT.

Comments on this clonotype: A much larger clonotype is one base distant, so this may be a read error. The DNA of the CDR3 is TGTGCCAACAGTGAAACTGTAGGGGCCAACGTCCTGACTTTC. Protein: CANSETVGANVLTF. V is TRBV2 and J is TRBJ2-6, with unresolved D. CDR1 is SNHLY, CDR2 FYNNEI, per germline. The length of the CDR3 is 14 residues.